The entry below gives a single T cell receptor beta chain sequence along with its context. Its antigen is currently unknown. The PCR had 60 Vbeta and 13 Jbeta primers. Produced via immunoSEQ multiplex PCR; TCRdb's table is partial and in-frame only. This sample carries about 110,000 clones, about 81% of them seen once, and the ten largest clones take over 2%. V was shortened by 5 bases and J by 15 bases, with 17 bases between the two germline ends. Germline-derived CDR1 and CDR2 are SGHTA and FQGNSA. The CDR3 spans 12 residues. The data were obtained in a study of cytomegalovirus exposure and HLA in healthy donors. The study, taken as a whole, reports: Sequencing likely produced, as an artifact, a cluster of highly shared sequence variants.

Material: PBMCs. The chain carries TRBV7-2 and TRBJ2-1; D is unclear. The sequence derives from a man in his thirties or forties in good health and CMV-seronegative. The CDR3 bases are TGTGCCAGCAGCCAAACCCGCCAACAAACGTTCTTC. Encoded protein: CASSQTRQQTFF.